The rows below give T cell receptor beta chains drawn from one sample of a study of neurological immune-mediated disorders. Using its own MiXCR run on the 5' RACE reads, TCRdb lists one record per CDR3 protein. The data contain tens of thousands of distinct CDR3 sequences, around 3.8% of them seen just once; the ten biggest clones take up less than 2.5%. The sample taken for sequencing was PBMCs. The receptors here all came from a woman in her fifties or sixties with multiple sclerosis. The CDR3 runs from the conserved cysteine through the conserved F or W. The size entry is marked missing in some rows and otherwise reads once, few, many or a size class.

CDR3: CASSGGDQPQHF
size: many
J: TRBJ1-5
V: TRBV6-1

CDR3: CSVEERNGLRDTQYF
size: many
J: TRBJ2-3
V: TRBV29-1

CDR3: CASSLGTANYGYTF
size: many
J: TRBJ1-2
V: TRBV5-6

CDR3: CASSRDRGLPYEQYF
size: many
J: TRBJ2-7
V: TRBV7-6

CDR3: CATSGPTGHQETQYF
size: many
J: TRBJ2-5
V: TRBV24-1

CDR3: CSARDTGDYTDTQYF
size: .
J: TRBJ2-3
V: TRBV20-1

CDR3: CASRGHPNTEAFF
size: few
J: TRBJ1-1
V: TRBV3-1

CDR3: CASSLSGGRDTEAFF
size: many
J: TRBJ1-1
V: TRBV11-2

CDR3: CASRPGQAPFSNQPQHF
size: many
J: TRBJ1-5
V: TRBV2

CDR3: CSARGGGWETQYF
size: many
J: TRBJ2-5
V: TRBV20-1

CDR3: CASSVIQGRDRAGEAFF
size: many
J: TRBJ1-1
V: TRBV6-6

CDR3: CSARSPSSGEQYF
size: many
J: TRBJ2-7
V: TRBV20-1

CDR3: CASSPQAQGDYGYTF
size: .
J: TRBJ1-2
V: TRBV19

CDR3: CASSLGTGDTGELFF
size: many
J: TRBJ2-2
V: TRBV6-2/TRBV6-3

CDR3: CATSDPYTDTQYF
size: many
J: TRBJ2-3
V: TRBV24-1

CDR3: CSASLGTSGGRETQYF
size: many
J: TRBJ2-5
V: TRBV20-1

CDR3: CASSLSRGHEQYF
size: many
J: TRBJ2-7
V: TRBV27

CDR3: CASSARTEDTQYF
size: few
J: TRBJ2-3
V: TRBV7-2

CDR3: CSVGGDTGELFF
size: many
J: TRBJ2-2
V: TRBV20-1

CDR3: CSASQGDYEQYF
size: many
J: TRBJ2-7
V: TRBV20-1

CDR3: CASSVETRDGYTF
size: many
J: TRBJ1-2
V: TRBV9

CDR3: CASSQSAGYSSPLHF
size: many
J: TRBJ1-6
V: TRBV16

CDR3: CASSLAQRPSSGSGELFF
size: many
J: TRBJ2-2
V: TRBV7-2

CDR3: CSARLATTDTQYF
size: many
J: TRBJ2-3
V: TRBV20-1

CDR3: CASSARRAGGDSNEQFF
size: many
J: TRBJ2-1
V: TRBV9

CDR3: CASSQGPFTSTDTQYF
size: many
J: TRBJ2-3
V: TRBV5-1

CDR3: CASSLAGNTEAFF
size: many
J: TRBJ1-1
V: TRBV5-1

CDR3: CASSRGLITEAFF
size: many
J: TRBJ1-1
V: TRBV19

CDR3: CASSPSLGSPLHF
size: many
J: TRBJ1-6
V: TRBV7-2

CDR3: CSVVAGDNEQFF
size: many
J: TRBJ2-1
V: TRBV29-1

CDR3: CSVTPRFQETQYF
size: many
J: TRBJ2-5
V: TRBV29-1

CDR3: CASSLPFGGDKKIQYF
size: .
J: TRBJ2-4
V: TRBV11-2

CDR3: CASSQGTAGFSYNEQFF
size: many
J: TRBJ2-1
V: TRBV3-1

CDR3: CSARGREAGELFF
size: many
J: TRBJ2-2
V: TRBV20-1

CDR3: CASTSSGRGDTQYF
size: many
J: TRBJ2-3
V: TRBV12-3/TRBV12-4

CDR3: CASSQEAGNTGELFF
size: many
J: TRBJ2-2
V: TRBV4-2

CDR3: CASSSDWGGATEAFF
size: many
J: TRBJ1-1
V: TRBV5-1

CDR3: CASSLEGPGQPQHF
size: many
J: TRBJ1-5
V: TRBV5-1

CDR3: CASSFLGSTEAFF
size: many
J: TRBJ1-1
V: TRBV27

CDR3: CASSLVRDEQYF
size: few
J: TRBJ2-7
V: TRBV12-3/TRBV12-4